This is a list of T cell receptor beta chains from one sample in a study of T cells in Graves' hyperthyroidism and ophthalmopathy. TCRdb processed the multiplex PCR reads anew with MiXCR; each CDR3 protein has one entry. The table shows over 150,000 distinct CDR3 sequences, with 17% occurring only once. The material sequenced was blood. The receptors shown here come from a woman aged 50 to 60 with Graves' hyperthyroidism. Each CDR3 is given with its conserved first and last residue. The D gene is left open where the match is weak. Not all rows give a size; the values are once, few, many and, for expanded clones, a class.

TRBJ1-6,14,NA,TRBV19,NA,CASNQGPDNSPLHF,TGTGCCAGTAATCAGGGGCCAGATAATTCACCCCTCCACTTT
TRBJ2-1,17,TRBD2,TRBV24-1,once,CATSDPKREGLRNEQFF,TGTGCCACCAGTGATCCCAAGCGGGAGGGCCTGAGGAATGAGCAGTTCTTC
TRBJ2-7,16,NA,TRBV27,many,CASSPQLRAPTYEQYF,TGTGCCAGCAGTCCGCAATTGAGGGCCCCTACCTACGAGCAGTACTTC
TRBJ2-7,14,NA,TRBV27,NA,CASSLYPASYEQYF,TGTGCCAGCAGTTTATATCCGGCCTCCTACGAGCAGTACTTC
TRBJ1-2,13,NA,TRBV3-1,many,CASSQGITYGYTF,TGTGCCAGCAGCCAAGGGATTACCTATGGCTACACCTTC
TRBJ2-5,13,NA,TRBV6-5,NA,CASSWASQETQYF,TGTGCCAGCAGTTGGGCCAGCCAAGAGACCCAGTACTTC
TRBJ1-1,13,NA,TRBV7-9,NA,CASSLLWGTEAFF,TGTGCCAGCAGCTTACTATGGGGCACTGAAGCTTTCTTT
TRBJ1-2,15,NA,TRBV6-1,few,CASSEWGAVSYGYTF,TGTGCCAGCAGTGAATGGGGGGCGGTCAGCTATGGCTACACCTTC
TRBJ1-1,12,NA,TRBV29-1,many,CSAGALGTEAFF,TGCAGCGCGGGTGCCCTGGGCACTGAAGCTTTCTTT
TRBJ1-1,15,NA,TRBV5-1,many,CASSIVGGRATEAFF,TGCGCCAGCAGCATCGTCGGGGGGCGGGCCACTGAAGCTTTCTTT
TRBJ2-5,14,NA,TRBV7-2,many,CASSFIRDSETQYF,TGTGCCAGCAGCTTCATTCGGGACTCCGAGACCCAGTACTTC
TRBJ1-1,15,TRBD1,TRBV20-1,many,CSARRRQGSNTEAFF,TGCAGTGCGAGACGCAGACAGGGGTCAAACACTGAAGCTTTCTTT
TRBJ1-2,13,NA,TRBV6-1,many,CASSPTGTYGYTF,TGTGCCAGCAGTCCTACAGGGACCTATGGCTACACCTTC
TRBJ2-1,18,TRBD1,TRBV5-6,many,CASSSGADRATGYNEQFF,TGTGCCAGCAGTTCAGGGGCGGACAGGGCCACTGGATACAATGAGCAGTTCTTC
TRBJ2-3,14,NA,TRBV18,NA,CASSPLQGTDTQYF,TGTGCCAGCTCACCTCTACAGGGCACAGATACGCAGTATTTT
TRBJ2-5,15,TRBD1,TRBV19,few,CASSATGGGQETQYF,TGTGCCAGTAGTGCTACAGGGGGCGGCCAAGAGACCCAGTACTTC
TRBJ1-2,15,NA,TRBV7-2,NA,CASSFLEAKAYGYTF,TGTGCCAGCAGCTTCCTCGAGGCAAAGGCGTATGGCTACACCTTC
TRBJ2-1,11,NA,TRBV20-1,many,CSARADNEQFF,TGCAGTGCTAGAGCCGACAATGAGCAGTTCTTC
TRBJ1-1,14,TRBD1,TRBV5-6,few,CASSSTGERTEAFF,TGTGCCAGCAGCTCGACAGGGGAAAGGACTGAAGCTTTCTTT
TRBJ1-4,15,TRBD1,TRBV5-5,few,CASRTAGTGREKLFF,TGTGCCAGCAGGACCGCCGGGACAGGGCGCGAAAAACTGTTTTTT
TRBJ2-5,13,NA,TRBV13,many,CASSLQSQETQYF,TGTGCCAGCAGCTTACAGTCCCAAGAGACCCAGTACTTC
TRBJ2-7,14,NA,TRBV28,few,CASSGTGTYYEQYF,TGTGCCAGCAGTGGTACCGGGACTTACTACGAGCAGTACTTC
TRBJ2-5,19,TRBD2,TRBV20-1,many,CSARDLFRASGGFQETQYF,TGCAGTGCTAGAGATCTATTTCGGGCTAGCGGGGGTTTCCAAGAGACCCAGTACTTC
TRBJ2-7,15,TRBD1,TRBV4-1,many,CASSQAGTGVYAQYF,TGCGCCAGCAGCCAGGCCGGGACAGGGGTTTATGCGCAGTACTTC
TRBJ2-2,14,NA,TRBV12-3/TRBV12-4,NA,CAIETYTNTGELFF,TGTGCCATCGAAACGTACACAAACACCGGGGAGCTGTTTTTT
TRBJ2-3,17,NA,TRBV19,NA,CASSSPRTRGSTDTQYF,TGTGCCAGTAGTAGCCCAAGAACTAGGGGATCCACAGATACGCAGTATTTT
TRBJ2-5,17,TRBD1,TRBV18,few,CASSPGPGQGAWETQYF,TGTGCCAGCTCACCTGGCCCGGGACAGGGAGCTTGGGAGACCCAGTACTTC
TRBJ2-1,15,TRBD2,TRBV5-6,many,CASDTRRLADNEQFF,TGTGCCAGCGATACCCGAAGGCTAGCGGACAATGAGCAGTTCTTC
TRBJ1-1,14,NA,TRBV7-3,NA,CASSPAGVDTEAFF,TGTGCCAGCAGCCCCGCAGGGGTTGACACTGAAGCTTTCTTT
TRBJ2-4,14,TRBD2,TRBV5-4,few,CASSGGGTKNIQYF,TGTGCCAGCAGTGGGGGGGGTACCAAAAACATTCAGTACTTC
TRBJ1-6,16,NA,TRBV5-1,NA,CASSPNLQGRNSPLHF,TGCGCCAGCAGCCCAAACTTACAGGGCAGGAATTCACCCCTCCACTTT
TRBJ2-7,15,NA,TRBV6-1,few,CASSEASDASYEQYF,TGTGCCAGCAGTGAAGCCTCGGACGCCTCCTACGAGCAGTACTTC
TRBJ2-1,15,NA,TRBV7-8,many,CASSSGDHSYNEQFF,TGTGCCAGCAGCTCAGGGGACCACTCCTACAATGAGCAGTTCTTC
TRBJ1-5,13,NA,TRBV30,few,CAWSGGSNQPQHF,TGTGCCTGGAGTGGGGGCTCTAATCAGCCCCAGCATTTT
TRBJ1-2,13,TRBD1,TRBV6-1,many,CASKLQGTYGYTF,TGTGCCAGCAAGTTACAGGGGACCTATGGCTACACCTTC
TRBJ2-2,13,NA,TRBV6-1,few,CASSFANTGELFF,TGTGCCAGCAGTTTCGCGAACACCGGGGAGCTGTTTTTT
TRBJ2-3,15,NA,TRBV20-1,many,CSAPPRRLFGDTQYF,TGCAGTGCTCCGCCCCGGAGGCTATTTGGAGATACGCAGTATTTT
TRBJ1-6,13,TRBD1,TRBV30,NA,CAWRQGYNSPLHF,TGTGCCTGGAGACAGGGGTATAATTCACCCCTCCACTTT
TRBJ2-1,16,TRBD1,TRBV7-9,NA,CASSLIGTGDINEQFF,TGTGCCAGCAGCTTAATCGGGACAGGGGACATCAATGAGCAGTTCTTC
TRBJ2-1,15,NA,TRBV18,many,CASSPGRGTHNEQFF,TGTGCCAGCTCACCCGGTCGGGGGACCCACAATGAGCAGTTCTTC
TRBJ1-1,16,NA,TRBV7-9,many,CASSFSPGSMNTEAFF,TGTGCCAGCAGCTTCTCCCCTGGTAGCATGAACACTGAAGCTTTCTTT
TRBJ2-7,11,NA,TRBV2,NA,CASSVFHEQYF,TGTGCCAGCAGTGTTTTCCACGAGCAGTACTTC
TRBJ2-1,14,NA,TRBV12-3/TRBV12-4,many,CASSPGLTYNEQFF,TGTGCCAGCAGCCCGGGACTTACCTACAATGAGCAGTTCTTC
TRBJ1-1,16,TRBD1,TRBV6-1,NA,CASTPDRGFRGTEAFF,TGTGCCAGCACTCCGGACAGGGGCTTTAGGGGCACTGAAGCTTTCTTT
TRBJ2-7,14,TRBD2,TRBV11-2,many,CASSFGTTVYEQYF,TGTGCCAGCAGCTTCGGGACTACAGTTTACGAGCAGTACTTC
TRBJ2-2,15,NA,TRBV19,NA,CASAPHRQNTGELFF,TGTGCCAGCGCCCCCCATCGTCAGAACACCGGGGAGCTGTTTTTT
TRBJ2-2,16,TRBD1,TRBV7-3,many,CASSLEAGGKAGELFF,TGTGCCAGCAGCTTAGAAGCAGGGGGCAAGGCCGGGGAGCTGTTTTTT
TRBJ2-2,13,NA,TRBV10-1,few,CASSEVNTGELFF,TGCGCCAGCAGTGAAGTCAACACCGGGGAGCTGTTTTTT
TRBJ2-3,15,TRBD1,TRBV29-1,many,CSVGDRGPSTDTQYF,TGCAGCGTGGGAGACAGGGGGCCTAGCACAGATACGCAGTATTTT
TRBJ1-5,14,NA,TRBV24-1,NA,CATSPGDSNQPQHF,TGTGCCACCAGTCCTGGGGACAGCAATCAGCCCCAGCATTTT
TRBJ1-1,14,NA,TRBV5-1,many,CASSSAQGSTEAFF,TGCGCCAGCAGCTCGGCCCAGGGATCCACTGAAGCTTTCTTT
TRBJ2-1,17,TRBD2,TRBV6-5,NA,CASSYLAGVGSYNEQFF,TGTGCCAGCAGTTACTTAGCGGGAGTGGGTTCCTACAATGAGCAGTTCTTC